The rows below give T cell receptor beta chains drawn from one sample of a study of cytomegalovirus exposure and HLA in healthy donors. Clones were sequenced by immunoSEQ multiplex PCR, and TCRdb holds only the in-frame ones, with some missing. The sample carries 90,000 to 120,000 clones, over 60% recorded once. Sequences were obtained from PBMCs. The source is a man aged 60 to 69 in good health and CMV-seropositive. Each CDR3 is given with its conserved first and last residue. D genes are given only for firm matches. Where a row states a size, it is once, few, many or the class of an expanded clone; other rows omit it.

.	TRBD2	TRBJ2-2	TRBV18	CASSRTREVTGELFF	TGTGCCAGCTCCAGAACGCGGGAGGTCACCGGGGAGCTGTTTTTT
.	TRBD1	TRBJ1-6	TRBV19	CASSQPGQGRVYNSPLHF	TGTGCCAGTAGTCAACCGGGACAGGGGAGAGTTTATAATTCACCCCTCCACTTT
.	TRBD2	TRBJ2-5	TRBV7-8	CATAGERQETQYF	TGTGCCACCGCGGGGGAGCGCCAAGAGACCCAGTACTTC
.	.	TRBJ2-1	TRBV19	CASSIGTYNEQFF	TGTGCCAGTAGTATCGGGACTTACAATGAGCAGTTCTTC
few	.	TRBJ1-1	TRBV29-1	CSVRGMAGWNMNTEAFF	TGCAGCGTTAGAGGAATGGCAGGGTGGAACATGAACACTGAAGCTTTCTTT
few	.	TRBJ1-4	TRBV19	CASSIRVNEKLFF	TGTGCCAGTAGTATAAGAGTTAATGAAAAACTGTTTTTT
.	.	TRBJ1-2	TRBV6-4	CSLGTHYGYTF	TGCAGCCTCGGGACTCACTATGGCTACACCTTC
.	.	TRBJ2-1	TRBV4-2	CASSQEAAQNNEQFF	TGTGCCAGCAGCCAAGAAGCGGCGCAGAACAATGAGCAGTTCTTC
few	TRBD1	TRBJ1-3	TRBV10-3	CAISESDRVSGNTIYF	TGTGCCATCAGTGAATCGGACAGGGTGAGCGGAAACACCATATATTTT
.	TRBD1	TRBJ1-2	TRBV9	CASSTGTGGHGYTF	TGTGCCAGCAGCACTGGGACAGGGGGCCATGGCTACACCTTC
.	TRBD1	TRBJ2-5	TRBV28	CASTPFWRRQGRQETQYF	TGTGCCAGCACCCCTTTCTGGCGGAGACAGGGTCGGCAAGAGACCCAGTACTTC
.	.	TRBJ2-6	TRBV5-1	CASSSVSGANVLTF	TGCGCCAGCAGCTCCGTCTCTGGGGCCAACGTCCTGACTTTC
.	.	TRBJ2-7	TRBV30	CAWKGRWERGSEQYF	TGTGCCTGGAAGGGGAGGTGGGAGAGAGGGTCCGAGCAGTACTTC
.	TRBD1	TRBJ2-7	TRBV30	CAWGTGQAFSYEQYF	TGTGCCTGGGGAACGGGACAGGCCTTCTCCTACGAGCAGTACTTC
.	.	TRBJ2-4	TRBV29-1	CSVEDGRGKTKNIQYF	TGCAGCGTTGAAGATGGAAGAGGAAAGACCAAAAACATTCAGTACTTC
.	.	TRBJ2-7	TRBV28	CASSTGQTSTYEQYF	TGTGCCAGCAGCACGGGACAAACATCCACCTACGAGCAGTACTTC
.	.	TRBJ1-1	TRBV6-1	CASSDRGTEAFF	TGTGCCAGCAGTGATAGAGGAACTGAAGCTTTCTTT
.	.	TRBJ2-7	TRBV7-9	CASSLAAGPYEQYF	TGTGCCAGCAGCTTAGCCGCCGGTCCCTACGAGCAGTACTTC
.	TRBD2	TRBJ2-3	TRBV7-3	CASSLGLSFDTQYF	TGTGCCAGCAGCCTGGGACTATCTTTCGATACGCAGTATTTT
.	TRBD2	TRBJ2-3	TRBV9	CASSVSLAGSGDTQYF	TGTGCCAGCAGCGTTTCTTTAGCGGGGTCCGGGGATACGCAGTATTTT
once	.	TRBJ1-6	TRBV7-9	CSSSLSASPLHF	TGTTCCAGTTCCTTGAGTGCTTCACCCCTCCACTTT
many	.	TRBJ2-1	TRBV5-4	CASSLPDREDEQFF	TGTGCCAGCAGCTTGCCAGACAGGGAGGATGAGCAGTTCTTC